Listed here are 20 T cell receptor beta chains from one sample, sequenced in a study of OX40 agonist ivuxolimab in advanced cancers. Some clones are missing from TCRdb's copy, which holds only in-frame ones; the method was immunoSEQ multiplex PCR. The data show 65,000 to 70,000 clones, 77% seen once. Sample: CD4+ or CD8+ T cells sorted from blood, taken in a trial of the OX40 agonist ivuxolimab. The receptors were sampled from an adult with an advanced solid tumor such as melanoma, head and neck, liver or kidney cancer.

This clone turned up a few times. This CDR3 is CASREGLGSAGYGYTF. The CDR3 nucleotides read TGTGCCAGCAGGGAGGGGTTGGGGAGTGCGGGCTATGGCTACACCTTC. The chain joins TRBV6-6 to TRBJ1-2, with D possibly being TRBD1 (5 bases). CDR3 length: 16 amino acids. In germline, CDR1 is MNHNY, CDR2 SVGAGI (reference sequence). V lost 6 bases, J lost 4 bases, and 21 bases lay in between.

The rearrangement links TRBV9 to TRBJ2-7; D is unresolved. The V gene lost 5 bases and the J gene lost 0 bases, with 15 bases spanning the gap. The CDR3 is 15 residues long. Germline lookup yields CDR1 SGDLS and CDR2 YYNGEE. The CDR3 protein is CASSATGGFSYEQYF. CDR3 nucleotides: TGTGCCAGCAGTGCCACGGGTGGATTCTCCTACGAGCAGTACTTC.

The V gene is TRBV11-2, the J gene TRBJ1-4; 9 nucleotides align to TRBD1. Trimming took 6 bases from V and 8 from J; bases not matched to a gene: 10. The CDR3 covers 15 residues. The germline CDR1 and CDR2 sequences are SGHAT and FQNNGV. CDR3 amino acids: CASRRTGDGGEKLFF. DNA for the CDR3: TGTGCCAGCAGAAGGACAGGGGACGGGGGGGAAAAACTGTTTTTT.

V gene TRBV4-2 combines with J gene TRBJ2-7; TRBD2 aligns across 7 bases. V dropped 4 bases and J dropped 2; count of bases not matched to a gene: 8. There are 15 residues in the CDR3. Germline V CDR1 and CDR2: LGHNA, YNFKEQ. The DNA of the CDR3 is TGTGCCAGCAGCCCCCGATTAGCGGGTCCCTACGAGCAGTACTTC. The encoded protein is CASSPRLAGPYEQYF.

This clone was found once. The J gene is TRBJ2-1, the V gene TRBV19, with 11 bases lining up with TRBD2. CDR1 and CDR2 (germline): LNHDA, SQIVND (reference sequence). The junction had 4 bases not matched to a gene; V was cut back by 9 bases and J by 6 bases. The CDR3 is made up of 13 amino acids. The CDR3 here is CASTSGGPNEQFF. The CDR3 nucleotides are TGTGCCAGCACTAGCGGGGGCCCCAATGAGCAGTTCTTC.

The chain employs TRBV7-8 and TRBJ2-7; TRBD1 is a possible D gene (6 bases). The CDR3 runs to 17 residues. From germline, CDR1 is SGHVS and CDR2 FQNEAQ. Between the trimmed V and J ends, which lost 5 bases and 3 bases, there was a span of 23 bases. In DNA form, the CDR3 reads TGTGCCAGCAGCCGAGGGGACCGGACAGACAATATCTACGAGCAGTACTTC. Translation gives CASSRGDRTDNIYEQYF.

This chain joins TRBV20-1 and TRBJ1-2; TRBD1 might be the D (5 bases). This CDR3 has 10 residues. With 6 bases removed from V and 8 bases from J, the gap between germline ends came to 10 bases. Germline lookup yields CDR1 DFQATT and CDR2 SNEGSKA (reference sequence). CDR3 bases: TGCAGTGCCTCAGGGTGGGGCTACACCTTC. Its translation: CSASGWGYTF.

In its sample, this clone was seen once. The chain has TRBV11-2 and TRBJ2-2; 12 positions agree with TRBD2. V was pared by 6 bases and J by 1 base, with 12 bases of the junction left unmatched. Germline V gene sequence: CDR1 SGHAT, CDR2 FQNNGV. The CDR3 has 19 residues. The CDR3, as DNA: TGTGCCAGCAGACACTGGGGACTAGCGGGTAGTAAGAACACCGGGGAGCTGTTTTTT. It translates to CASRHWGLAGSKNTGELFF.

V and J are TRBV7-9 and TRBJ2-5; possible D gene TRBD2, 5 bases. This CDR3 has 12 residues. Trimming pared 5 bases from V and 9 bases from J, leaving 13 bases between. The germline V gene has CDR1 SEHNR and CDR2 FQNEAQ (reference sequence). The CDR3 bases are TGTGCCAGCAGCCCAGAGGGTGGAGCCCAGTACTTC. Amino acids: CASSPEGGAQYF.

V gene TRBV11-2 combines with J gene TRBJ2-5; D unclear. CDR3 size: 14 residues. The germline V gene encodes CDR1 SGHAT and CDR2 FQNNGV. The ends were cut back, 3 bases at V and 3 bases at J, with 11 bases in the middle. The CDR3 spells CASSFTDRKETQYF. The CDR3 DNA reads TGTGCCAGCAGCTTCACGGACCGGAAAGAGACCCAGTACTTC.

The chain combines TRBV19 with TRBJ1-5; D unresolved. CDR3 length: 18 amino acids. V shed 0 bases and J shed 6 bases, with 21 bases lying between them. Germline CDR1 reads LNHDA; CDR2 reads SQIVND (reference sequence). In DNA, the CDR3 is TGTGCCAGTAGTATAGATCCACGGACGGGTCGGCATAGTCAGCCCCAGCATTTT. This codes for CASSIDPRTGRHSQPQHF.

This clone was found a few times. CDR3 protein: CASRQSGGIVNEQFF. The CDR3, as DNA: TGTGCCAGCAGACAGTCAGGGGGCATCGTCAATGAGCAGTTCTTC. The chain is built from TRBV7-3 and TRBJ2-1, with 8 bases lining up with TRBD1. The CDR3 covers 15 residues. Germline V gene data show CDR1 as SGHTA and CDR2 as FQGTGA. The junction had 10 bases not matched to a gene; V was cut back by 6 bases and J by 6 bases.

This chain links TRBV7-9 with TRBJ1-1; perhaps TRBD1 as D (5 bases). The ends were cut back, 2 bases at V and 4 bases at J, with 11 bases in the middle. The CDR3 sequence is 14 residues long. In germline, CDR1 is SEHNR, CDR2 FQNEAQ (reference sequence). The CDR3 sequence is CASSLSAGTTEAFF. As DNA, the CDR3 is TGTGCCAGCAGCTTATCGGCAGGGACCACTGAAGCTTTCTTT.

The rearrangement uses TRBV5-1 and TRBJ2-3; D remains ambiguous. From germline, CDR1 is SGHRS and CDR2 YFSETQ. The CDR3 consists of 14 residues. The V gene lost 7 bases and the J gene lost 2 bases, with 14 bases spanning the gap. The DNA for the CDR3 is TGCGCCAGCGGGGATGGCAGGTCCACAGATACGCAGTATTTT. Translating it yields CASGDGRSTDTQYF.

The CDR3 loop reads CASSIIAGGINEQFF. CDR3 in DNA: TGTGCCAGCAGCATTATAGCGGGAGGGATCAATGAGCAGTTCTTC. The chain has TRBV7-8 and TRBJ2-1; 11 bases are shared with TRBD2. The CDR3 is made up of 15 amino acids. Germline V gene sequence: CDR1 SGHVS, CDR2 FQNEAQ. V gave up 5 bases and J gave up 6 bases; unmatched junction bases: 6.

There are a few counts of this clone. The chain links TRBV2 to TRBJ2-3, with D perhaps given as TRBD1 or TRBD2 (5 bases each). The V gene's germline CDR1 is SNHLY and CDR2 FYNNEI. The CDR3 length is 16 residues. V was shortened by 2 bases and J by 6 bases, with 18 bases between the two germline ends. Here the CDR3 DNA reads TGTGCCAGCAGTGAATCCGGGACCCAATATTCGGATACGCAGTATTTT. Amino acid sequence: CASSESGTQYSDTQYF.

The chain joins TRBV19 to TRBJ1-5; D is perhaps TRBD1 (5 bases). CDR1 LNHDA and CDR2 SQIVND come from the germline V gene (reference sequence). V was clipped by 6 bases and J by 7 bases, with 16 bases between them. The CDR3 sequence is 14 residues long. The chain's CDR3 is CASSTQGGEQPQHF. The CDR3 DNA is TGTGCCAGTAGCACTCAGGGAGGAGAGCAGCCCCAGCATTTT.

For this clone: The junction does not match germline at one end; this may be a read error. The chain uses TRBV7-7 and TRBJ2-3, with 9 positions matching TRBD1. The CDR3 runs 15 residues. CDR1 and CDR2 from the germline V gene are SSHAT and FNYEAQ (reference sequence). In nucleotides, the CDR3 is TGTGCTAGCAGCTCCGGACAGGGGAGAGTAGATACGCAGTATTTT. This encodes CASSSGQGRVDTQYF.

V usage is TRBV6-1 and J usage is TRBJ1-4; D gene ambiguous. CDR3 length: 11 amino acids. V lost 6 bases and J lost 5, with 4 bases in between. Germline V gives CDR1 MNHNS, CDR2 SASEGT. In nucleotides, the CDR3 is TGTGCCAGCAGCCAGAATGAAAAACTGTTTTTT. Protein sequence: CASSQNEKLFF.

The CDR3 sequence is CATRPRIGNQPQHF. The CDR3 DNA follows: TGTGCCACGCGGCCCCGGATCGGCAATCAGCCCCAGCATTTT. V gene TRBV6-5 combines with J gene TRBJ1-5; no clear D gene. Per germline, CDR1 MNHEY and CDR2 SVGAGI. This CDR3 has 14 residues. The germline V and J ends were trimmed by 10 bases and 2 bases, with 15 bases remaining between them.